The clone carrying this T cell receptor beta chain was seen at least ten times. What it binds is not known. The data were obtained in a study of response to subunit inactivated influenza vaccine. TCRdb analysed the RT-PCR reads with MiXCR anew, one entry per CDR3 protein. The data contain approximately 700,000 distinct CDR3 sequences, 11% to 15% of them singletons. Germline V gene lookup returns CDR1 MNHNY and CDR2 SVGAGI (reference sequence). The CDR3 runs 12 residues. V was clipped by 6 bases and J by 2 bases, with 8 bases between them. The study, taken as a whole, reports: There was a suggestion from the authors that each seasonal influenza vaccination recruits few new T cells.

The chain has TRBV6-6 and TRBJ2-7, with a weak D call TRBD1 (5 bases). Material: PBMCs from blood, obtained less than 15 days before vaccination. The receptor comes from a man over 45 who received an inactivated influenza vaccine. In DNA form, the CDR3 reads TGTGCCAGCAGAGCAGGGCCCTACGAGCAGTACTTC. As protein: CASRAGPYEQYF.